This T cell receptor (beta chain) comes out of a study of blood T cell repertoires in COVID-19. Overall study: The cDNA or gDNA used as material had been derived from T cells, B-cell-depleted T cells, or PBMCs.

The method was immunoSEQ multiplex PCR; TCRdb's version includes in-frame clones alone and lacks a portion of them. The data contain 160,000 or so clones, 88% of them singletons. The trim removed 5 bases at V and 2 bases at J, leaving 7 bases unmatched. Germline CDR1 SNHLY, CDR2 FYNNEI. This CDR3 spans 15 amino acids. The receptor was isolated from a woman in her fifties or sixties who had recovered from COVID-19. Sample: PBMCs or T cells enriched from blood (not recorded which). This chain joins TRBV2 and TRBJ2-3; 7 positions agree with TRBD2. CDR3 loop: CASSLPGGSTDTQYF. The CDR3 coding sequence is TGTGCCAGCAGTCTACCGGGGGGTTCCACAGATACGCAGTATTTT.